One sample yielded the 5 T cell receptor beta chains listed below, sequenced in a study of cytomegalovirus exposure and HLA in healthy donors (dated by TCRdb to 2017 to 2019). To prepare the library, the immunoSEQ multiplex PCR assay was applied. Not all clones reach the TCRdb copy of this immuneACCESS table, which keeps in-frame sequences only. Checked studies attribute under half of the gap to unresolved V genes and leave the rest unexplained. For this sample the table gives about 200,000 clones, of which less than 90% were detected only once. In total, the top ten clones hold roughly 6% of the sample. The source material was PBMCs. The receptors stem from a woman aged 18-30 years in good health and CMV-seronegative.

The chain combines TRBV28 with TRBJ2-7; D unresolved. V shed 4 bases and J shed 4 bases, with 17 bases lying between them. This CDR3 has 15 residues. Germline V gene data show CDR1 as MDHEN and CDR2 as SYDVKM. The DNA of the CDR3 is TGTGCCAGCAGTTCGCCCAGGCTGGGGTTTTACGAGCAGTACTTC. It codes for CASSSPRLGFYEQYF.

The chain couples TRBV2 to TRBJ1-1, with D possibly being TRBD1 (6 bases). Germline-derived CDR1 and CDR2 are SNHLY and FYNNEI. This CDR3 is 15 amino acids long. Trimming removed 6 bases from V and 0 bases from J, with 14 bases in between. The CDR3 nucleotides are TGTGCCAGCAGCGCTCAAGGACAGATGAACACTGAAGCTTTCTTT. It translates to CASSAQGQMNTEAFF.

This clone was seen only a few times. The V call is TRBV2, the J call TRBJ1-6, with D hard to call. The CDR3 is 11 residues long. Germline CDR1 SNHLY, CDR2 FYNNEI. Between the trimmed V and J ends, which lost 7 bases and 10 bases, there was a span of 8 bases. The DNA of the CDR3 is TGTGCCAGCAACCTGGGCTCACCCCTCCACTTT. This codes for CASNLGSPLHF.

The V and J genes are TRBV7-9 and TRBJ1-2; TRBD1 is a possible D gene (6 bases). Trimming pared 2 bases from V and 6 bases from J, leaving 22 bases between. The CDR3 has 17 residues. Germline V gene lookup returns CDR1 SEHNR and CDR2 FQNEAQ (reference sequence). Written as DNA, the CDR3 is TGTGCCAGCAGCTTAAGGGACTTAGGGGCAGGGGTGAATGGCTACACCTTC. Translated, it gives CASSLRDLGAGVNGYTF.

This clone has only a few counts. The chain carries TRBV19 and TRBJ1-1; 7 bases match TRBD1. The CDR3 is 16 amino acids. The ends lost 9 bases at V and 1 base at J; junction bases unmatched: 14. The germline gives CDR1 LNHDA, CDR2 SQIVND (reference sequence). The CDR3 bases are TGTGCCAGCCAAACCGTGCGGGACAGTCCGAACACTGAAGCTTTCTTT. Encoded protein: CASQTVRDSPNTEAFF.